This TCR beta chain was profiled in a study of CD8+CD57+ T cells in acquired aplastic anemia. It was genomic DNA that served as the template for profiling TCR beta VDJ and CDR3. A single record per CDR3 protein comes from TCRdb applying MiXCR to the reads. The table lists under 200,000 distinct CDR3 sequences, roughly 48% of them singletons. Germline CDR1 SGHRS, CDR2 YFSETQ. The CDR3 is 14 amino acids. Trimming left V 5 bases short and J 0 bases short, with 11 bases between. The rearrangement links TRBV5-1 to TRBJ1-2; D is unclear. Sample: sorted CD4+, CD8+, or CD8+CD57+ T cells (not recorded which) from PBMCs. The clonotype was recovered from a human donor in good health. CDR3 sequence (DNA): TGCGCCAGCAGAGCAGAGTCCACTAACTATGGCTACACCTTC. It codes for CASRAESTNYGYTF.